Listed below are T cell receptor beta chains from one sample, sequenced in a study of T cell responses to AZD1222 COVID-19 vaccine. Generated by immunoSEQ multiplex PCR, the TCRdb table keeps only in-frame clones and is missing some. The sample gives 95,000 to 100,000 clones, just over 85% of which show up once; 1.4% is in the top ten. The source material was peripheral blood, sampled on day 0 of AZD1222 vaccination. Source of these receptors: an adult in good health. Each CDR3 is given with its conserved first and last residue. The size field is filled for only some rows; it gives once, few, many or a size class.

v_gene	abundance	CDR3aa
TRBV15	-	CATSSSASSGNTIYF
TRBV27	-	CASSTGLAYEQYF
TRBV25-1	-	CASSEWTRVGEQFF
TRBV30	-	CAWRHTGNTIYF
TRBV5-1	-	CASSPGWGLEEKLFF
TRBV30	-	CAWTPGQGNSPLHF
TRBV5-4	-	CASSSGGLRSTDTQYF
TRBV15	-	CATSGGQPDRGKANYGYTF
TRBV2	-	CASSLGRGGETQYF
TRBV5-1	-	CASSLAGGDADTQYF
TRBV5-1	-	CASSDSAGSTEAFF
TRBV12-3/TRBV12-4	once	CASSLRDSYGYTF
TRBV14	once	CASSQERGPIGNTIYF
TRBV6-5	-	CASSYQAGAVYEQYF
TRBV2	-	CASTTAGSYGYTF
TRBV7-2	few	CASSLQGTNPDTQYF
TRBV7-8	-	CASSGRYYGYTF
TRBV6-2/TRBV6-3	-	CASSSIQGQPQHF
TRBV15	few	CATSFGSTGSAEAFF
TRBV7-2	-	CASSFRGAAADTQYF
TRBV27	-	CASSLIRGLAGSSSGELFF
TRBV4-3	-	CASSQDPGRTGGTNEKLFF
TRBV6-2/TRBV6-3	-	CASSPTRVAGYTF
TRBV28	once	CASSLGGGNQPQHF
TRBV6-4	-	CASSSGDTGELFF
TRBV4-1	-	CASSLRGDSLVDTEAFF
TRBV5-5	-	CASGAGPARNEKLFF
TRBV27	-	CASSSTGTSGNSPLHF
TRBV28	-	CASSFRSQGVEYSNQPQHF
TRBV19	-	CASSIETSRAATEAFF
TRBV4-3	-	CASSQGGSSYNEQFF
TRBV7-3	few	CASSAGSGAAYEQYF
TRBV30	-	CAWRPPGGRDQPQHF
TRBV2	-	CASKRGVAGGFSTDTQYF
TRBV5-1	-	CASSFGGYSNQPQHF
TRBV4-3	-	CASSQVPGTTYEQYF
TRBV28	-	CASSFGRGIGYEQYF
TRBV5-4	-	CASSPRDNYEQYF
TRBV13	-	CASSSGRTGGTEAFF
TRBV28	-	CASSFGRNIATNEKLFF